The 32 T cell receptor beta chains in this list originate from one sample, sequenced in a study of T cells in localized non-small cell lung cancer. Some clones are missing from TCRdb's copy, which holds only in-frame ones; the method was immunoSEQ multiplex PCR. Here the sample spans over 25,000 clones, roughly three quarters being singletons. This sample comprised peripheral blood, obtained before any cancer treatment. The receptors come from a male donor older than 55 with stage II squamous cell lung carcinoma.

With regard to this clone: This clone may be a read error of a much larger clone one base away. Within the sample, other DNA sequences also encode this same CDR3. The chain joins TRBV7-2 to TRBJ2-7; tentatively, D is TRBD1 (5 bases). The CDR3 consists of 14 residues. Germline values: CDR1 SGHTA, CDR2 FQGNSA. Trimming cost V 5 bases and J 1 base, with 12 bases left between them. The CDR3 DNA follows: TGTGCCAGCAGCGCCTCTAGGGGATCCTACGAGCAGTACTTC. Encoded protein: CASSASRGSYEQYF.

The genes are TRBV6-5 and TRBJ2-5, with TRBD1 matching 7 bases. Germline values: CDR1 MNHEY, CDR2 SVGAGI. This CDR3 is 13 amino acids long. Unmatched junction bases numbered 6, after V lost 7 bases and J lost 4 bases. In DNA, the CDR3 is TGTGCCAGCACTTTACAGGGGTCAGAGACCCAGTACTTC. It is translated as CASTLQGSETQYF.

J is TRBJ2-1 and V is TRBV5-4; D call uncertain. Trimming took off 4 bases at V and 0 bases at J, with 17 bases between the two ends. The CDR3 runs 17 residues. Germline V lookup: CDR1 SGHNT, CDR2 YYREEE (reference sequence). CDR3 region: CASSKLPGSSSYNEQFF. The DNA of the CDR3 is TGTGCCAGCAGCAAGCTCCCTGGATCCAGCTCCTACAATGAGCAGTTCTTC.

The CDR3 region is CASSEILSTDTQYF. As DNA, the CDR3 is TGTGCCAGCAGTGAAATTCTTAGCACAGATACGCAGTATTTT. The gene calls are TRBV2 and TRBJ2-3, with unresolved D. This CDR3 comprises 14 residues. The V gene lost 2 bases and the J gene lost 0 bases, with 6 bases spanning the gap. CDR1 is SNHLY and CDR2 is FYNNEI in the germline V gene.

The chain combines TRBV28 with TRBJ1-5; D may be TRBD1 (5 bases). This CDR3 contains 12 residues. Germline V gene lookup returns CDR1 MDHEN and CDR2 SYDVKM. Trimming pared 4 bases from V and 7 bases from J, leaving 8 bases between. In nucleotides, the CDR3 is TGTGCCAGCAGTTCAGGGCTCCAGCCCCAGCATTTT. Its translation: CASSSGLQPQHF. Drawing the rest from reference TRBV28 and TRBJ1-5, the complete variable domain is DVKVTQSSRYLVKRTGEKVFLECVQDMDHENMFWYRQDPGLGLRLIYFSYDVKMKEKGDIPEGYSVSREKKERFSLILESASTNQTSMYLCASSSGLQPQHFGDGTRLSIL.

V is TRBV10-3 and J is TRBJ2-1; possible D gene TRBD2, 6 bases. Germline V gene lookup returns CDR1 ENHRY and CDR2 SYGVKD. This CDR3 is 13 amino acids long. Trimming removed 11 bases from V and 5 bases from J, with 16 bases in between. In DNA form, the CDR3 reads TGTGCCGCCACGGGAGCTGGAAACAATGAGCAGTTCTTC. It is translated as CAATGAGNNEQFF.

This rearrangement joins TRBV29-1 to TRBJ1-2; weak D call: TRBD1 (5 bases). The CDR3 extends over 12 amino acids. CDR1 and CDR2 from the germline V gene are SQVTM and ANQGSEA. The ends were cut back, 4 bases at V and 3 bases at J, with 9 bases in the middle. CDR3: CSVADRHYGYTF. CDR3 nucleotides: TGCAGCGTTGCCGACAGACACTATGGCTACACCTTC.

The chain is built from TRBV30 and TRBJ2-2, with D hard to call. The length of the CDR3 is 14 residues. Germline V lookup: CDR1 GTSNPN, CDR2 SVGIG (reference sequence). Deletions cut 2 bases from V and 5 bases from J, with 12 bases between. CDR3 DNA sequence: TGTGCCTGGAGTCATACCCTGGGTACCGGGGAGCTGTTTTTT. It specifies CAWSHTLGTGELFF. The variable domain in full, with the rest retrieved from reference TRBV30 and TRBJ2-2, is SQTIHQWPATLVQPVGSPLSLECTVEGTSNPNLYWYRQAAGRGLQLLFYSVGIGQISSEVPQNLSASRPQDRQFILSSKKLLLSDSGFYLCAWSHTLGTGELFFGEGSRLTVL.

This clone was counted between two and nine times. The CDR3 loop is CASSFKTGGESEQYF. CDR3 bases: TGTGCCAGCAGCTTTAAGACAGGGGGGGAAAGCGAGCAGTACTTC. V gene TRBV7-9 combines with J gene TRBJ2-7; TRBD1 aligns across 9 bases. Unmatched junction bases numbered 9, after V lost 3 bases and J lost 6 bases. The CDR3 length is 15 residues. Looked up from germline, CDR1 is SEHNR and CDR2 is FQNEAQ (reference sequence).

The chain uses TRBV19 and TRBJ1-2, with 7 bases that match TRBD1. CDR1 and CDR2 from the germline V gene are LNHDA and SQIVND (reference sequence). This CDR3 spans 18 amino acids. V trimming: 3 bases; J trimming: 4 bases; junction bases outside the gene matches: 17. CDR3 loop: CASSMLGGAYDGSYGYTF. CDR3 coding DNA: TGTGCCAGTAGTATGCTAGGGGGCGCTTACGACGGATCCTATGGCTACACCTTC.

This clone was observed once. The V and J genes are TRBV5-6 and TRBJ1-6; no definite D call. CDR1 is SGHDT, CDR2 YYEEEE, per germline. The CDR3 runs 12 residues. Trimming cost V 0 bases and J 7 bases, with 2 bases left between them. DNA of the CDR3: TGTGCCAGCAGCTTGGTCAATTCACCCCTCCACTTT. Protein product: CASSLVNSPLHF.

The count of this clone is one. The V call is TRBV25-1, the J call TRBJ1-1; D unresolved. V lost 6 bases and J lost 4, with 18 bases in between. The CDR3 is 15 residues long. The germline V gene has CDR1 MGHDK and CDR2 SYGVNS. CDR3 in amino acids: CASSAAGRVGTEAFF. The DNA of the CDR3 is TGTGCCAGCAGCGCGGCCGGACGGGTTGGCACTGAAGCTTTCTTT.

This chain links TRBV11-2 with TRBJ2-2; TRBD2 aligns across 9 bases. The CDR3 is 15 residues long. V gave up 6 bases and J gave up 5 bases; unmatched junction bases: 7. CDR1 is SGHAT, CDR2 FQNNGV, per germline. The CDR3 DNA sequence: TGTGCCAGCAGTTCTAGCGGGATGGGGACCGGGGAGCTGTTTTTT. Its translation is CASSSSGMGTGELFF.

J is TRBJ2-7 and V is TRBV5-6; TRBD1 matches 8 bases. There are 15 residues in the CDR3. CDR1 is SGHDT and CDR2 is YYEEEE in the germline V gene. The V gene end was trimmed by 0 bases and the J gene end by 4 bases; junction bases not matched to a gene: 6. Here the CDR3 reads CASSLGGQGLYEQYF. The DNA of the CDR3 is TGTGCCAGCAGCTTGGGTGGACAGGGCCTATACGAGCAGTACTTC.

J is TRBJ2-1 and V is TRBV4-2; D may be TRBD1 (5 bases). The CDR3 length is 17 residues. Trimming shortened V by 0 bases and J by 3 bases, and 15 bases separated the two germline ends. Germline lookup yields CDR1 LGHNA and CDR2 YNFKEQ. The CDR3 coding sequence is TGTGCCAGCAGCCAAGATAGGGAAGCAGGGAACTACAATGAGCAGTTCTTC. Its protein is CASSQDREAGNYNEQFF.

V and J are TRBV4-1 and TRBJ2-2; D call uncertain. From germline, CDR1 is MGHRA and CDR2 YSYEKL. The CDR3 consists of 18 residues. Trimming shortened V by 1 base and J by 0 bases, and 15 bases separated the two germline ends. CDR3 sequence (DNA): TGCGCCAGCAGCCAAGTCCCAAAAAGTTTCCCGAACACCGGGGAGCTGTTTTTT. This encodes CASSQVPKSFPNTGELFF.

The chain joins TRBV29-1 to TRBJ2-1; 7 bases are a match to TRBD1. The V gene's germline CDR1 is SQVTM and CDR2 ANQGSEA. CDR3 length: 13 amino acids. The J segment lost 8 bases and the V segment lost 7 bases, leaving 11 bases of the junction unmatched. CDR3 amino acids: CSAKTGSGDEQFF. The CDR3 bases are TGCAGCGCGAAGACAGGGAGTGGCGATGAGCAGTTCTTC.

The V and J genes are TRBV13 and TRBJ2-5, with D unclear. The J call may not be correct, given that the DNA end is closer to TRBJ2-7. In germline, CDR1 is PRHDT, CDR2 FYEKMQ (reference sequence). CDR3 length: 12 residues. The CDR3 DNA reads TGTGCCAGCAGCTTAGGCGTTGGCGAGCAGTACTTC. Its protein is CASSLGVGEQYF.

CDR3 residues: CASSSLGQETQYF. Here the CDR3 DNA reads TGTGCCAGCAGCTCACTAGGACAAGAGACCCAGTACTTC. The V and J genes are TRBV7-7 and TRBJ2-5, with D tentatively TRBD2 (5 bases). This CDR3 is 13 amino acids long. CDR1 is SSHAT, CDR2 FNYEAQ, per germline (reference sequence). Trimming pared 4 bases from V and 2 bases from J, leaving 8 bases between.

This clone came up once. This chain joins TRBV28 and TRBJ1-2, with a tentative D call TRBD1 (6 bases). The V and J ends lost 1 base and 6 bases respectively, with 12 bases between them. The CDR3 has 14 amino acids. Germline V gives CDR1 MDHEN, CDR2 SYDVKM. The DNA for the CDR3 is TGTGCCAGCAGTTTATACGGGGGGCTGGATGGCTACACCTTC. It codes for CASSLYGGLDGYTF.

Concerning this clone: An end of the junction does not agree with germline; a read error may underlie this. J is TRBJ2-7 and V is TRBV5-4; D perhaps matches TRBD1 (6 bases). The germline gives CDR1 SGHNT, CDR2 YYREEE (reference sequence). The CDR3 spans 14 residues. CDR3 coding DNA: TGTGCCAGCAGCCCCACAGGGATCTCCTACGGGCAGTACTTC. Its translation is CASSPTGISYGQYF.

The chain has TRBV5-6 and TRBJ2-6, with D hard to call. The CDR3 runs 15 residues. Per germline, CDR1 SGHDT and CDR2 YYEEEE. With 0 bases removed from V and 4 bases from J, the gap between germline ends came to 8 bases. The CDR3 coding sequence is TGTGCCAGCAGCTTGGAATACCGCGGGGCCAACGTCCTGACTTTC. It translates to CASSLEYRGANVLTF.

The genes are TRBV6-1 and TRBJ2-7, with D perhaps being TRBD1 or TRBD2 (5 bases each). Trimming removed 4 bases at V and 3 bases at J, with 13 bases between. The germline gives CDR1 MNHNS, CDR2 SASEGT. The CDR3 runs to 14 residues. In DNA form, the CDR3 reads TGTGCCAGCAGTGCGGGACCGGGTTACTACGAGCAGTACTTC. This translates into CASSAGPGYYEQYF.

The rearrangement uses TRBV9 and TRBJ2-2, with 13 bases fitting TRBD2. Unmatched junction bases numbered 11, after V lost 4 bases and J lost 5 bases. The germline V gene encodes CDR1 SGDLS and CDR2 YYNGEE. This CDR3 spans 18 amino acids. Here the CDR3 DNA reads TGTGCCAGCAGCCCGATACTAGCGGGGGGGCGTGAAACCGGGGAGCTGTTTTTT. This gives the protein CASSPILAGGRETGELFF.

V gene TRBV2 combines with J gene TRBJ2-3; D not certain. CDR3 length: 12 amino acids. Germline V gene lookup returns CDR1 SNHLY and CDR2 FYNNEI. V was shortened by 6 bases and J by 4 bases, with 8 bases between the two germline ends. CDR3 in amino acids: CASRPVADTQYF. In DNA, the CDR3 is TGTGCCAGCAGGCCCGTGGCAGATACGCAGTATTTT. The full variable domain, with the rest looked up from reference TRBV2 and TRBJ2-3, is EPEVTQTPSHQVTQMGQEVILRCVPISNHLYFYWYRQILGQKVEFLVSFYNNEISEKSEIFDDQFSVERPDGSNFTLKIRSTKLEDSAMYFCASRPVADTQYFGPGTRLTVL.

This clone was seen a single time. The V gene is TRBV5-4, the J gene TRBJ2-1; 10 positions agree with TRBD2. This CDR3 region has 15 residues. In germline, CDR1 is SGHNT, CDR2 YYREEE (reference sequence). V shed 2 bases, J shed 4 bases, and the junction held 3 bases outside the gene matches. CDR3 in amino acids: CASSLGLAVYNEQFF. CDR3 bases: TGTGCCAGCAGCTTAGGACTAGCGGTTTACAATGAGCAGTTCTTC.

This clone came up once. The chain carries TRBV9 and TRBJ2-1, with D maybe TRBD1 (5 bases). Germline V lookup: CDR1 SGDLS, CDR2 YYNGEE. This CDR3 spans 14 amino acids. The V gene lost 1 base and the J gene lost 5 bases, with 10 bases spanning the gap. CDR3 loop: CASSVRQGNNEQFF. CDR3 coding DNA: TGTGCCAGCAGCGTAAGGCAGGGAAACAATGAGCAGTTCTTC. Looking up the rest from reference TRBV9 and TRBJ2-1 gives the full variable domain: DSGVTQTPKHLITATGQRVTLRCSPRSGDLSVYWYQQSLDQGLQFLIQYYNGEERAKGNILERFSAQQFPDLHSELNLSSLELGDSALYFCASSVRQGNNEQFFGPGTRLTVL.

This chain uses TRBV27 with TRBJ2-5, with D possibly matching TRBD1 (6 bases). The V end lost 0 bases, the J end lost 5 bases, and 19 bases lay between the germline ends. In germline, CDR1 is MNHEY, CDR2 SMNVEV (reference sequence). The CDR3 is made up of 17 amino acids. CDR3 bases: TGTGCCAGCAGTTTATCTTTCTGGCAGGGGATGTCGGAGACCCAGTACTTC. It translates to CASSLSFWQGMSETQYF.

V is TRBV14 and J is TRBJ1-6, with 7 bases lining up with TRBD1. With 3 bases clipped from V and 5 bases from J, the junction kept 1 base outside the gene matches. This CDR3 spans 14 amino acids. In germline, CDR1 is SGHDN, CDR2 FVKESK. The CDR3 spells CASSHGTDNSPLHF. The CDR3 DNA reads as TGTGCCAGCAGCCACGGGACAGATAATTCACCCCTCCACTTT. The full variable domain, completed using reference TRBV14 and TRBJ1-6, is EAGVTQFPSHSVIEKGQTVTLRCDPISGHDNLYWYRRVMGKEIKFLLHFVKESKQDESGMPNNRFLAERTGGTYSTLKVQPAELEDSGVYFCASSHGTDNSPLHFGNGTRLTVT.

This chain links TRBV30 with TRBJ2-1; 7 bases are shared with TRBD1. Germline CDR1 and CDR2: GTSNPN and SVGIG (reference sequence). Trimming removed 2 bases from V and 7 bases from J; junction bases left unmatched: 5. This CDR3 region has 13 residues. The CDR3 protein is CAWSTGVGNEQFF. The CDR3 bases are TGTGCCTGGAGTACAGGGGTGGGAAATGAGCAGTTCTTC. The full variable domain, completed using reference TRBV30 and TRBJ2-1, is SQTIHQWPATLVQPVGSPLSLECTVEGTSNPNLYWYRQAAGRGLQLLFYSVGIGQISSEVPQNLSASRPQDRQFILSSKKLLLSDSGFYLCAWSTGVGNEQFFGPGTRLTVL.

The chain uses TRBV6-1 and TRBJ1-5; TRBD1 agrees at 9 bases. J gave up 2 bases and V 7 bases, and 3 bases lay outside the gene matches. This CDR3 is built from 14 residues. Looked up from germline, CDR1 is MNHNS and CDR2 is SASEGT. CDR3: CASKDRGGNQPQHF. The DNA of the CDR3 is TGTGCCAGCAAGGACAGGGGCGGCAATCAGCCCCAGCATTTT.

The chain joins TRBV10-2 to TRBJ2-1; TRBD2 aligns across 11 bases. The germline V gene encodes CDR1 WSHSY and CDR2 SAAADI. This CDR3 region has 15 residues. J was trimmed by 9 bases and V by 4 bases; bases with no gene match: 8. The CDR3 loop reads CASSATSGGVGEQFF. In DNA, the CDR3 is TGCGCCAGCAGTGCAACTAGCGGGGGTGTCGGTGAGCAGTTCTTC.